This is a list of T cell receptor beta chains from one sample in a study of blood T cell repertoires in COVID-19. The repertoire was sequenced with immunoSEQ multiplex PCR; TCRdb's copy has only in-frame clones and lacks some. Among approximately 290,000 clones listed, about 89% were seen once. Specimen: peripheral blood. These receptors originate from a woman aged 25-40 years with COVID-19, enrolled during active disease. CDR3s include the opening cysteine and the closing phenylalanine or tryptophan. The D gene is left open where the match is weak. The listing skips clone size in some rows; elsewhere it reads once, few, many or a size class.

clone_size: .; v_call: TRBV27; d_call: TRBD2; j_call: TRBJ2-3; cdr3_nt: TGTGCCAGCAGCATCCTAGCGGGTGGGGCAGATACGCAGTATTTT; cdr3_aa: CASSILAGGADTQYF
clone_size: once; v_call: TRBV7-2; d_call: TRBD1; j_call: TRBJ2-4; cdr3_nt: TGTGCCAGCAGCTTATGGGACAGGGATGAAAACATTCAGTACTTC; cdr3_aa: CASSLWDRDENIQYF
clone_size: .; v_call: TRBV27; d_call: .; j_call: TRBJ1-4; cdr3_nt: TGTGCCAGCAGTTTTAGTTCGGGTAATGAAAAACTGTTTTTT; cdr3_aa: CASSFSSGNEKLFF
clone_size: .; v_call: TRBV5-4; d_call: TRBD2; j_call: TRBJ2-5; cdr3_nt: TGTGCCAGCAGCTTGCGGACTAGCGGGAGGCAAGAGACCCAGTACTTC; cdr3_aa: CASSLRTSGRQETQYF
clone_size: .; v_call: TRBV20-1; d_call: TRBD2; j_call: TRBJ2-3; cdr3_nt: TGCAGTGCTAGTCGGACTAGCGGATCAGATACGCAGTATTTT; cdr3_aa: CSASRTSGSDTQYF
clone_size: few; v_call: TRBV7-9; d_call: .; j_call: TRBJ2-1; cdr3_nt: TGTGCCAGCAGCGGGCTCCCCTACAATGAGCAGTTCTTC; cdr3_aa: CASSGLPYNEQFF
clone_size: once; v_call: TRBV27; d_call: TRBD1; j_call: TRBJ2-2; cdr3_nt: TGTGCCAGCAGTTTAGGGACAGGGGTCTCGAACACCGGGGAGCTGTTTTTT; cdr3_aa: CASSLGTGVSNTGELFF
clone_size: once; v_call: TRBV7-9; d_call: .; j_call: TRBJ2-7; cdr3_nt: TGTGCCAGCAGCTTAGCAGGGGGAACAACCTTGAGCTCCTACGAGCAGTACTTC; cdr3_aa: CASSLAGGTTLSSYEQYF
clone_size: .; v_call: TRBV30; d_call: TRBD1; j_call: TRBJ1-6; cdr3_nt: TGTGCCTGGAGTTCGGGGACAGGGGGTTCACCCCTCCACTTT; cdr3_aa: CAWSSGTGGSPLHF
clone_size: .; v_call: TRBV4-1; d_call: TRBD2; j_call: TRBJ2-1; cdr3_nt: TGCGCCAGCAGCCAAGTCGGGACTAGCGGGGGTGAGCAGTTCTTC; cdr3_aa: CASSQVGTSGGEQFF
clone_size: .; v_call: TRBV5-1; d_call: TRBD1; j_call: TRBJ1-1; cdr3_nt: TGCGCCAGCAGCGACCGGGACAGGGTGGAGACTGAAGCTTTCTTT; cdr3_aa: CASSDRDRVETEAFF
clone_size: .; v_call: TRBV6-5; d_call: TRBD1; j_call: TRBJ1-2; cdr3_nt: TGTGCCAGCAGCCCAGGACAGGGAGCCCCCGACACCTTC; cdr3_aa: CASSPGQGAPDTF
clone_size: .; v_call: TRBV7-8; d_call: TRBD2; j_call: TRBJ2-3; cdr3_nt: TGTGCCAGCAGCTCTCCTAGCGGCCGAAGGACAGATACGCAGTATTTT; cdr3_aa: CASSSPSGRRTDTQYF
clone_size: .; v_call: TRBV30; d_call: .; j_call: TRBJ1-2; cdr3_nt: TGTGCCTGGAGTCCTCTGGACTTCCTATATGGCTACACCTTC; cdr3_aa: CAWSPLDFLYGYTF
clone_size: once; v_call: TRBV2; d_call: .; j_call: TRBJ2-7; cdr3_nt: TGTGCCAGCAGTGAGAGGCGGGGTTCGAACGAGCAGTACTTC; cdr3_aa: CASSERRGSNEQYF
clone_size: .; v_call: TRBV19; d_call: .; j_call: TRBJ1-1; cdr3_nt: TGTGCCAGTAGTATTTTCCAGCGATCGAACACTGAAGCTTTCTTT; cdr3_aa: CASSIFQRSNTEAFF
clone_size: .; v_call: TRBV5-1; d_call: TRBD2; j_call: TRBJ2-7; cdr3_nt: TGCGCCAGCAGCTTAGGGACTAGCGGGAGCAGTAGCGAGCAGTACTTC; cdr3_aa: CASSLGTSGSSSEQYF
clone_size: .; v_call: TRBV11-2; d_call: .; j_call: TRBJ2-2; cdr3_nt: TGTGCCAGCAGCTTAGTACAGCTCTCCACCGGGGAGCTGTTTTTT; cdr3_aa: CASSLVQLSTGELFF
clone_size: .; v_call: TRBV6-1; d_call: TRBD1; j_call: TRBJ2-7; cdr3_nt: TGTGCCAGCAGTGCCCGGGACAGGTTAATCCTCTCCTACGAGCAGTACTTC; cdr3_aa: CASSARDRLILSYEQYF
clone_size: .; v_call: TRBV7-9; d_call: TRBD1; j_call: TRBJ1-6; cdr3_nt: TGTGCCAGCAGCCGGACAGGGAACCTTAATAATTCACCCCTCCACTTT; cdr3_aa: CASSRTGNLNNSPLHF